The 11 T cell receptor beta chains in this list originate from one sample, sequenced in a study of T cell changes during pregnancy in multiple sclerosis (dated by TCRdb to between 2019 and 2020). The library was obtained by the immunoSEQ multiplex PCR assay. TCRdb carries this immuneACCESS record with in-frame sequences only. Its versions omit some clonotypes, under half of them owing to an unresolved V gene in the studies checked, with the rest unexplained. In this sample the table shows roughly 100,000 clones, 90% of which occur a single time. The ten largest clonotypes hold 0.7% to 0.9% of the sample. Sequenced material: peripheral blood, taken in the second trimester of pregnancy. The receptors here all came from a female donor in good health, enrolled as a control in a pregnancy study.

The V gene is TRBV5-1, the J gene TRBJ1-1, with D hard to call. The CDR3 spans 15 residues. The germline gives CDR1 SGHRS, CDR2 YFSETQ. Between the trimmed V and J ends, which lost 0 bases and 3 bases, there was a span of 12 bases. This CDR3 reads CASSLDGQTYTEAFF. CDR3 DNA sequence: TGCGCCAGCAGCTTGGATGGGCAGACGTACACTGAAGCTTTCTTT. Complete variable domain (other parts from reference TRBV5-1 and TRBJ1-1): KAGVTQTPRYLIKTRGQQVTLSCSPISGHRSVSWYQQTPGQGLQFLFEYFSETQRNKGNFPGRFSGRQFSNSRSEMNVSTLELGDSALYLCASSLDGQTYTEAFFGQGTRLTVV.

CDR3 bases: TGTGCCAGCCAAAAGGACAGGACAAATTCACCCCTCCACTTT. As protein: CASQKDRTNSPLHF. The genes are TRBV25-1 and TRBJ1-6, with TRBD1 matching 7 bases. Germline CDR1 and CDR2: MGHDK and SYGVNS. Trimming cost V 8 bases and J 7 bases; bases outside gene matches: 8. This CDR3 is 14 amino acids long.

The genes are TRBV7-6 and TRBJ2-7, with 7 positions matching TRBD1. This CDR3 has 15 residues. In germline, CDR1 is SGHVS, CDR2 FNYEAQ. The trim removed 4 bases at V and 0 bases at J, leaving 6 bases unmatched. Here the CDR3 reads CASSYSDRSSYEQYF. The DNA of the CDR3 is TGTGCCAGCAGCTACTCGGACAGGAGCTCCTACGAGCAGTACTTC.

The chain has TRBV7-8 and TRBJ2-7, with TRBD1 identical over 9 bases. The germline gives CDR1 SGHVS, CDR2 FQNEAQ. Trimming at V came to 6 bases and at J to 4 bases, leaving 10 bases not matched to a gene. The CDR3 is 15 amino acids. The CDR3 is CASRLPGQGTYEQYF. As DNA, the CDR3 is TGTGCCAGCAGACTCCCGGGACAGGGTACATACGAGCAGTACTTC.

The CDR3 protein is CASSVRVLNTEAFF. Here the CDR3 DNA reads TGTGCCAGCAGTGTGAGGGTTTTGAACACTGAAGCTTTCTTT. The genes are TRBV28 and TRBJ1-1; D is ambiguous. Per germline, CDR1 MDHEN and CDR2 SYDVKM. The germline V and J ends were trimmed by 5 bases and 0 bases, with 10 bases remaining between them. The CDR3 totals 14 residues.

The chain joins TRBV19 to TRBJ2-1; a weak D match, TRBD1 (6 bases). Trimming pared 1 base from V and 15 bases from J, leaving 19 bases between. In germline, CDR1 is LNHDA, CDR2 SQIVND (reference sequence). This CDR3 is built from 14 residues. The CDR3 bases are TGTGCCAGTAGTATAGGGGGGACACATTCGTTCCCGTTCTTC. It specifies CASSIGGTHSFPFF.

CDR3 sequence: CASSEALTDTQYF. The CDR3 DNA sequence: TGTGCCAGCAGTGAGGCCCTTACAGATACGCAGTATTTT. This chain links TRBV6-4 with TRBJ2-3; no reliable D call. CDR1 and CDR2 (germline): MRHNA, SNTAGT. The CDR3 has 13 residues. V lost 3 bases and J 3 bases, leaving 7 bases between the germline ends.

The CDR3 protein is CASSNRQGTGELFF. For the CDR3, the DNA is TGTGCCAGCAGCAACCGACAGGGGACCGGGGAGCTGTTTTTT. The rearrangement joins TRBV7-9 to TRBJ2-2, with 8 bases that match TRBD1. Germline CDR1 is SEHNR and CDR2 is FQNEAQ (reference sequence). This CDR3 is 14 amino acids long. J was trimmed by 5 bases and V by 5 bases; bases with no gene match: 4.

Only one count was recorded for this clone. The chain employs TRBV14 and TRBJ1-2, with D tentatively TRBD1 (6 bases). The V and J ends lost 0 bases and 4 bases respectively, with 12 bases between them. The CDR3 covers 15 residues. Germline CDR1 is SGHDN and CDR2 is FVKESK. DNA of the CDR3: TGTGCCAGCAGCCAAGAGTGGGGGCTTAGCTATGGCTACACCTTC. As protein: CASSQEWGLSYGYTF.

The J gene is TRBJ2-2, the V gene TRBV5-1; 8 bases map to TRBD2. CDR3 length equals 15 residues. Germline CDR1 and CDR2: SGHRS and YFSETQ. With 4 bases clipped from V and 6 bases from J, the junction kept 8 bases outside the gene matches. In nucleotides, the CDR3 is TGCGCCAGCAGCCCGGGGGGGGCCTGGGCCGGGGAGCTGTTTTTT. Encoded protein: CASSPGGAWAGELFF.

The J gene is TRBJ2-6, the V gene TRBV5-1, with TRBD2 matching over 12 bases. Germline lookup yields CDR1 SGHRS and CDR2 YFSETQ. The ends lost 1 base at V and 2 bases at J; junction bases unmatched: 1. The CDR3 spans 17 residues. CDR3 DNA sequence: TGCGCCAGCAGCTTGCGACTAGCGGGAGCTGGGGCCAACGTCCTGACTTTC. It is translated as CASSLRLAGAGANVLTF.